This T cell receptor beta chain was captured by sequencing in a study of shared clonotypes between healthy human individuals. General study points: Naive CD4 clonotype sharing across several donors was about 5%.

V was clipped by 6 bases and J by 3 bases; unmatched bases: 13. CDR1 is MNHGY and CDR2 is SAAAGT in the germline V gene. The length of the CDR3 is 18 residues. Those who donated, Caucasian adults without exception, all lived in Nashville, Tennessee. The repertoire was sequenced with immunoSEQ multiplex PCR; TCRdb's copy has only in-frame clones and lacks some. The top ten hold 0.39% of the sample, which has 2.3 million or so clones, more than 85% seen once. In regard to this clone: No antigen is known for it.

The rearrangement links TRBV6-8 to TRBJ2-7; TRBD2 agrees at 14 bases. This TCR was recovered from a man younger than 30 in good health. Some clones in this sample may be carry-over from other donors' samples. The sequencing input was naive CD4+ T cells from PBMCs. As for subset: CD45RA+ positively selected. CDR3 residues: CASSSTGTSGRVHYEQYF. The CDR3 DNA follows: TGTGCCAGCAGCTCGACCGGGACTAGCGGGAGAGTTCACTACGAGCAGTACTTC.